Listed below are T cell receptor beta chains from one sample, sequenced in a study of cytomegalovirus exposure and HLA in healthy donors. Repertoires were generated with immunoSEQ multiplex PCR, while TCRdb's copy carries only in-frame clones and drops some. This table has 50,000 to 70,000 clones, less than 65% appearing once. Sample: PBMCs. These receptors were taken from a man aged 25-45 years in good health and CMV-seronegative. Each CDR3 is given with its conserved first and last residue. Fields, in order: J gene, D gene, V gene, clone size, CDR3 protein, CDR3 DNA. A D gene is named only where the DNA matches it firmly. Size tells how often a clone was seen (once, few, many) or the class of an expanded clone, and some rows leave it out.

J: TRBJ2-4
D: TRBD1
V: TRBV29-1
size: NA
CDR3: CSCWVGQGRNGKNIQYF
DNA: TGCAGCTGCTGGGTCGGACAGGGTAGAAACGGCAAAAACATTCAGTACTTC

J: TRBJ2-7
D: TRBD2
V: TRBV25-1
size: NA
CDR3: CASSPTGTSYEQYF
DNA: TGTGCCAGCAGTCCCACCGGGACTAGCTACGAGCAGTACTTC

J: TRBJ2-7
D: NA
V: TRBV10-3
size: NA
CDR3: CAISGLWEQYF
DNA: TGTGCCATCAGTGGACTGTGGGAGCAGTACTTC

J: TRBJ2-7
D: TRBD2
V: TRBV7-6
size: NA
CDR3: CASSPSGGAGEQYF
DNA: TGTGCCAGCAGCCCTAGCGGGGGGGCCGGCGAGCAGTACTTC

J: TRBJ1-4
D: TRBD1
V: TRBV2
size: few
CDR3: CASSDGGGPFNEKLFF
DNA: TGTGCCAGCAGTGATGGAGGGGGCCCCTTCAATGAAAAACTGTTTTTT

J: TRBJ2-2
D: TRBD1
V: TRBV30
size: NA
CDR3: CAWSKGGGGELFF
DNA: TGTGCCTGGAGTAAAGGGGGCGGCGGGGAGCTGTTTTTT

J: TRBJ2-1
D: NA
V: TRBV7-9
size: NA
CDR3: CASIGRRGLAGEQFF
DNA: TGTGCCAGCATTGGAAGGAGGGGGCTAGCGGGTGAGCAGTTCTTC

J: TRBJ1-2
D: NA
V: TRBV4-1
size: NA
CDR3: CASSQDRGTYYGYTF
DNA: TGCGCCAGCAGCCAAGATCGGGGGACCTATTATGGCTACACCTTC

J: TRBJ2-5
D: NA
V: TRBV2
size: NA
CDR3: CASRDDRQETQYF
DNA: TGTGCCAGCAGGGACGACAGGCAAGAGACCCAGTACTTC

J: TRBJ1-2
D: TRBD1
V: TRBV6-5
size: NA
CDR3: CASSPGGSHGYTF
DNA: TGTGCCAGCAGTCCAGGGGGCTCTCATGGCTACACCTTC

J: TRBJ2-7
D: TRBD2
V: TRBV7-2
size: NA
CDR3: CASSGRTSGKYF
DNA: TGTGCCAGCAGCGGGAGGACTAGCGGGAAGTACTTC

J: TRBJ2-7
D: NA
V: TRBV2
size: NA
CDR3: CASRDTRTTRYEQYF
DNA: TGTGCCAGCAGAGATACTCGGACTACCCGTTACGAGCAGTACTTC

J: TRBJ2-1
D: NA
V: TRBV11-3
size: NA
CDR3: CASSFPTGTYNEQFF
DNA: TGTGCCAGCAGCTTCCCCACGGGAACCTACAATGAGCAGTTCTTC

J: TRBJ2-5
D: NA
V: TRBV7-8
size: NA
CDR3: CASSLRDRETQYF
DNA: TGTGCCAGCAGCCTCAGGGATCGAGAGACCCAGTACTTC

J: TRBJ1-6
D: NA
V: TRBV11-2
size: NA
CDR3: CASSLGLRVGNSPLHF
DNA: TGTGCCAGCAGCTTAGGACTCAGGGTGGGGAATTCACCCCTCCACTTT

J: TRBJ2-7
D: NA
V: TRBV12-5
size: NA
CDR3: CASGLVPTYEQYF
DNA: TGTGCTAGTGGTTTGGTCCCTACTTACGAGCAGTACTTC

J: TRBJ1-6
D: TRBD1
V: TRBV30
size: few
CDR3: CAWSYVAGGYYNSPLHF
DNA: TGTGCCTGGAGTTACGTGGCAGGGGGCTACTATAATTCACCCCTCCACTTT

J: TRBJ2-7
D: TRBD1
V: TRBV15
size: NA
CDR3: CATGTGDSYEQYF
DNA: TGTGCCACCGGGACAGGGGATAGCTACGAGCAGTACTTC

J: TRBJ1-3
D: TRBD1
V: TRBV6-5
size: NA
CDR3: CASSYNRGYGNTIYF
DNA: TGTGCCAGCAGTTATAACAGGGGGTATGGAAACACCATATATTTT

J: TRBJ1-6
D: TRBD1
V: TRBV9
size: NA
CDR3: CASSPRQGRDSPLHF
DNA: TGTGCCAGCAGCCCGCGACAGGGACGGGATTCACCCCTCCACTTT

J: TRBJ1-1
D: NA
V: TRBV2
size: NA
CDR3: CASSLGNTEAFF
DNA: TGTGCCAGCTCCCTAGGGAACACTGAAGCTTTCTTT

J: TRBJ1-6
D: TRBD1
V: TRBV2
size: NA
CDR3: CASSPTGINSPLHF
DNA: TGTGCCAGCAGCCCGACAGGGATTAATTCACCCCTCCACTTT

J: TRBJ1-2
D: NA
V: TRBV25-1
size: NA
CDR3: CASSEWSNGYTF
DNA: TGTGCCAGCAGTGAATGGAGTAATGGCTACACCTTC

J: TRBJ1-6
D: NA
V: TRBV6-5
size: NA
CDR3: CASSPETGGNSPLHF
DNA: TGTGCCAGCAGTCCCGAGACAGGCGGGAATTCACCCCTCCACTTT

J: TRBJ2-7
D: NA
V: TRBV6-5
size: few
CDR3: CASSYIRRGEQYF
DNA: TGTGCCAGCAGTTACATCCGCCGCGGGGAGCAGTACTTC

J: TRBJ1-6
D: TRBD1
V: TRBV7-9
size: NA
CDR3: CASSFDRGSYNSPLHF
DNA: TGTGCCAGCAGCTTCGACAGGGGCTCCTATAATTCACCCCTCCACTTT

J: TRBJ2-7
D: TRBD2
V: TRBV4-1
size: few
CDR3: CASSPSSGEGYEQYF
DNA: TGCGCCAGCAGCCCGTCAAGCGGGGAGGGCTACGAGCAGTACTTC

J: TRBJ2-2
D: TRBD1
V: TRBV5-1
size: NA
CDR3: CASSSPGQGIIGELFF
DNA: TGCGCCAGCAGCTCGCCGGGACAGGGGATAATCGGGGAGCTGTTTTTT

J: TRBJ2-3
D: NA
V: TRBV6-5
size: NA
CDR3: CASMTGTDTQYF
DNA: TGTGCCAGCATGACAGGCACAGATACGCAGTATTTT

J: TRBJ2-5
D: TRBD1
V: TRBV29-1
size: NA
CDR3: CSVGELTGVAETQYF
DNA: TGCAGCGTTGGGGAACTTACAGGGGTGGCAGAGACCCAGTACTTC

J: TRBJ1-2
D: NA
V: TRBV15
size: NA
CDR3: CATSRDRTYGYTF
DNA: TGTGCCACCAGCAGAGATCGTACTTATGGCTACACCTTC

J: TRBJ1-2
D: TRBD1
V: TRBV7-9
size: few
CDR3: CASSPGTGDYGYTF
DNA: TGTGCCAGCAGCCCCGGGACAGGGGACTATGGCTACACCTTC

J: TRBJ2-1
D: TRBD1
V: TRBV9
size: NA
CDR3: CASSPTGGYYNEQFF
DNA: TGTGCCAGCAGCCCGACAGGGGGCTACTACAATGAGCAGTTCTTC

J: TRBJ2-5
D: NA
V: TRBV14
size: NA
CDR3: CASSLAVNQETQYF
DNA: TGTGCCAGCAGCCTAGCGGTGAACCAAGAGACCCAGTACTTC

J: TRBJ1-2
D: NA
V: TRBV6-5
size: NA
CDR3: CASSYQGIGGYTF
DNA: TGTGCCAGCAGTTACCAGGGGATAGGGGGCTACACCTTC

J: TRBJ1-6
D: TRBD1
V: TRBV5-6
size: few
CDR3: CASSARDRGYNSPLHF
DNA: TGTGCCAGCAGCGCGCGGGACAGAGGGTATAATTCACCCCTCCACTTT

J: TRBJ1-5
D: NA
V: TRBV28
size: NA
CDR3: CASSLSRVSFQPGHF
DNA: TGTGCCAGCAGTTTATCCCGTGTAAGTTTCCAGCCGGGGCATTTT

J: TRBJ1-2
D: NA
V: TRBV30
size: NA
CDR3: CAWTAGAGYTF
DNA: TGTGCCTGGACGGCGGGGGCAGGCTACACCTTC

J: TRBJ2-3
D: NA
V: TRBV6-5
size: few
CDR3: CASRRDNTDTQYF
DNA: TGTGCCAGCAGGAGGGACAACACAGATACGCAGTATTTT

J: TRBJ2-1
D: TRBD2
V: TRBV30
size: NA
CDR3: CAWSVLAGGNEQFF
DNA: TGTGCCTGGAGTGTGCTAGCGGGGGGAAATGAGCAGTTCTTC

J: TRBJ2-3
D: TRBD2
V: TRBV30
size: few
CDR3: CAWSTGGGSTDTQYF
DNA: TGTGCCTGGAGTACCGGGGGAGGGAGCACAGATACGCAGTATTTT

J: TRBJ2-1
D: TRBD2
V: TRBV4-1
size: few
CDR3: CASSQEAGGAGNEQFF
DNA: TGCGCCAGCAGCCAAGAGGCCGGGGGGGCAGGGAATGAGCAGTTCTTC

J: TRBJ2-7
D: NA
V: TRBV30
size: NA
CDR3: CAWTRLGPGGEQYF
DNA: TGTGCCTGGACCCGCCTGGGTCCCGGAGGGGAGCAGTACTTC

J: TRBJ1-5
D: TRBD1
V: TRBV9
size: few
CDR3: CASSLGDSSNQPQHF
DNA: TGTGCCAGCAGCCTTGGGGACAGCAGCAATCAGCCCCAGCATTTT

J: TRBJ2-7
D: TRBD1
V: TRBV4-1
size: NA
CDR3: CASSQTPGQGLGEQYF
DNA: TGCGCCAGCAGCCAGACGCCGGGACAGGGGCTGGGCGAGCAGTACTTC

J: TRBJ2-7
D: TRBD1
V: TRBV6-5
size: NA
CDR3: CASSSDRLPPSEQYF
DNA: TGTGCCAGCAGTTCGGACAGGCTTCCCCCCTCCGAGCAGTACTTC

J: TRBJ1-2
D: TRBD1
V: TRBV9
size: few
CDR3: CASSVARGLDYGYTF
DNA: TGTGCCAGCAGCGTTGCCAGGGGGCTAGACTATGGCTACACCTTC

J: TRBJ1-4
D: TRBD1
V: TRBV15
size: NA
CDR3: CATSRDKQGGKLFF
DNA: TGTGCCACCAGCAGAGACAAACAGGGGGGGAAACTGTTTTTT

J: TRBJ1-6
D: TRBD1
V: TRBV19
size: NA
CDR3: CASAGQNNSPLHF
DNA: TGTGCCAGTGCGGGACAGAATAATTCACCCCTCCACTTT

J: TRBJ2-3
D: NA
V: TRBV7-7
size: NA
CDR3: CASSLYSGGTDTQYF
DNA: TGTGCCAGCAGCTTGTATAGCGGAGGCACAGATACGCAGTATTTT

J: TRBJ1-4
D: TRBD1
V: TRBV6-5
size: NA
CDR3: CASSYSSGTGLEKLFF
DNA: TGTGCCAGCAGTTACTCGTCCGGGACAGGGCTGGAAAAACTGTTTTTT

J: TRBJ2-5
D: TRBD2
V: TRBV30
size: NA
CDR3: CACRRGFSENKETQYF
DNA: TGTGCCTGTCGGCGGGGGTTTTCAGAAAATAAAGAGACCCAGTACTTC

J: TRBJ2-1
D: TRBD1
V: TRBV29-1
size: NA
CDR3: CSVERDRGDEQFF
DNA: TGCAGCGTTGAAAGGGACAGGGGCGATGAGCAGTTCTTC

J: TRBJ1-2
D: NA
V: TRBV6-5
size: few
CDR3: CASSSPRQASYGYTF
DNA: TGTGCCAGCAGTTCCCCCCGCCAGGCCTCCTATGGCTACACCTTC

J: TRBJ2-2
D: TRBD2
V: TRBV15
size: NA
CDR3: CATSRDAGDTGELFF
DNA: TGTGCCACCAGCAGAGATGCGGGGGACACCGGGGAGCTGTTTTTT

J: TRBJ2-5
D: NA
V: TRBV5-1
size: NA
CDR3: CASSLLGGQETQYF
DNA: TGCGCCAGCAGCTTGTTGGGAGGCCAAGAGACCCAGTACTTC

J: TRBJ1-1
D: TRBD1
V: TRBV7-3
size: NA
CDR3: CASSPRGDTEAFF
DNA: TGTGCCAGCAGCCCCAGGGGGGACACTGAAGCTTTCTTT